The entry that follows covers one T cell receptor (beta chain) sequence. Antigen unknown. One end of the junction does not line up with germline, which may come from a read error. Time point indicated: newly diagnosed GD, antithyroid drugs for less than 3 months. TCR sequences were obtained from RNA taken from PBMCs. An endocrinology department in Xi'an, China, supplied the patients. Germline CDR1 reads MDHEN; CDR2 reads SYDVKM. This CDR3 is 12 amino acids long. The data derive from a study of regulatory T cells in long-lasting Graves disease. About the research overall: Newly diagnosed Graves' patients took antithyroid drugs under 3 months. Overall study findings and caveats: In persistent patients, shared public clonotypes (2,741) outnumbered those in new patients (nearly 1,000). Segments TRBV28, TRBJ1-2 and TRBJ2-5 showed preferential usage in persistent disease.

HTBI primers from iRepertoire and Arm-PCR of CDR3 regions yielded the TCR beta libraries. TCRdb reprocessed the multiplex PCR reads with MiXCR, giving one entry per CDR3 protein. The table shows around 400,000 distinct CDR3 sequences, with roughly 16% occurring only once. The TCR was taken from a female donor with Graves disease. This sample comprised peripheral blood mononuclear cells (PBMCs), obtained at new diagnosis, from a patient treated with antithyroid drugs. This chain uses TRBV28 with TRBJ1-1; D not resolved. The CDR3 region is CSSSLCRPEAFF. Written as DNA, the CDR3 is TGTTCCAGCAGTTTGTGTAGACCTGAAGCTTTCTTT.